Below, one TCR beta chain is given with its context. The entry originates in a study of prognosis after radiotherapy for stage I lung cancer. The CDR3 contains 13 residues. Between the trimmed V and J ends, which lost 0 bases and 9 bases, there was a span of 11 bases. CDR1 is LNHNV and CDR2 is YYDKDF in the germline V gene (reference sequence). Without prior chemotherapy, radiotherapy or other malignancies, every patient was node-negative by CT and PET/CT. Two-round multiplex PCR on genomic DNA was the method by which TCR beta CDR3 was amplified. Each TRBV and TRBJ gene had its own primer in the first PCR round. From the multiplex PCR reads, TCRdb called clonotypes with MiXCR, one entry per CDR3 protein. The table shows some 15,000 distinct CDR3 sequences, with 55% to 70% occurring only once.

The chain couples TRBV15 to TRBJ1-2; D ambiguous. The sequence was obtained from a donor over 45 with non-small cell lung cancer. This sample comprised PBMCs, obtained before or after stereotactic body radiation therapy (not recorded which). In DNA form, the CDR3 reads TGTGCCACCAGCAGAGATAAGGAGCGTCGCTACACCTTC. Encoded protein: CATSRDKERRYTF.